This TCR beta chain was sequenced for a study of T cell responses to AZD1222 COVID-19 vaccine. Findings of the study overall: All repertoire sampling was performed exclusively after the peak T cell response. Among AZD1222 vaccinees, only five to seven were seropositive at baseline.

This CDR3 has 14 residues. In germline, CDR1 is SGHRS, CDR2 YFSETQ. With V trimmed by 4 bases and J by 7 bases, 7 bases remained unmatched. Using immunoSEQ multiplex PCR, the repertoire was profiled, and TCRdb retains in-frame clones only, with some absent. The table has some 140,000 clones, approximately 92% seen once. Turning to this clone: The antigen is not known.

The V and J genes are TRBV5-1 and TRBJ1-5, with TRBD1 matching 8 bases. Sample: peripheral blood, taken 28 days after the second AZD1222 dose. The sequence derives from an adult who received the AZD1222 COVID-19 vaccine. CDR3: CASSLGQGRQPQHF. The CDR3 DNA sequence: TGCGCCAGCAGCCTAGGACAGGGTCGGCAGCCCCAGCATTTT.